This T cell receptor beta chain was retrieved from a study of T cells in Graves' hyperthyroidism and ophthalmopathy. Findings of the study overall: Most thyroid clonotypes expanded above 0.001 appeared in blood too.

Those patients with uncontrolled infection, other autoimmune disease, pregnancy or lactation were excluded. Blood was obtained at the first hyperthyroidism diagnosis, which preceded any ophthalmopathy symptoms. The germline V gene has CDR1 SNHLY and CDR2 FYNNEI. V was pared by 0 bases and J by 4 bases, with 8 bases of the junction left unmatched. The CDR3 length is 19 residues. This clonotype has a single count. Its antigen is not identified. Authors of the study amplified TCR beta CDR3 regions from RNA transcripts. The TCR CDR3 was amplified in a first-round RT-PCR using the HTBI primer set. TCRdb redid the calling of the multiplex PCR reads with MiXCR, one entry per CDR3 protein. The sample includes 110,000 to 150,000 distinct CDR3 sequences, approximately 20% of them seen just once.

Sequenced material: blood. V usage is TRBV2 and J usage is TRBJ2-2; 13 bases map to TRBD2. This receptor was taken from a woman in her 50s with Graves' hyperthyroidism that later progressed to Graves' ophthalmopathy. The CDR3 reads CASSEALAGGPRGTGELFF. CDR3 nucleotide sequence: TGTGCCAGCAGTGAAGCACTAGCGGGAGGGCCGCGAGGCACCGGGGAGCTGTTTTTT.